The sample holds many counts of the clone carrying this T cell receptor beta chain. The source of the sample is a study of human T cells and chemical hapten exposure. On the study more broadly: Patch tests of 0.01% DPC on the upper back were read at 6 days. The study traced per-sample TCR yield variation mainly to small differences in pooled library volumes.

Authors' data handling: Ranging from roughly 23,224 to 690,600, TCR counts per sample had a median value of about 96,000. TCRdb independently ran MiXCR on the RACE reads; one entry per CDR3 protein. TCRdb's processing, not the authors' own work, is the source of the V and J calls. The sample lists under 300,000 distinct CDR3 sequences, approximately 7.5% occurring once. The CDR3 covers 15 residues. Trimming removed 2 bases from V and 6 bases from J, with 14 bases in between. Per germline, CDR1 MDHEN and CDR2 SYDVKM. Time point given: pre-sensitization, week 0. Treatment indicated: therapeutic diphenylcyclopropenone sensitization with weekly scalp DPC. Donation of samples came from alopecia patients who were 18 to 70 years old and suitable for DPC.

Material: whole blood, obtained in connection with sensitization to the hapten diphenylcyclopropenone (DPC). V gene TRBV28 combines with J gene TRBJ1-5, with D possibly being TRBD1 (6 bases). The receptor's source is a man between 18 and 35 years old with alopecia areata. Some clones in this sample may be carry-over from other donors' samples. The CDR3 reads CASSLPRGSGQPQHF. CDR3 DNA sequence: TGTGCCAGCAGTTTACCCAGGGGTTCGGGTCAGCCCCAGCATTTT.